Listed below are T cell receptor beta chains from one sample, sequenced in a study of cytomegalovirus exposure and HLA in healthy donors. Sequencing used immunoSEQ multiplex PCR; TCRdb keeps in-frame clones, though not all of them. The data hold 190,000 or so clones, with 80% observed a single time. The sample consisted of PBMCs. Receptors originate from a boy between 10 and 17 years old in good health and CMV-seronegative. Each CDR3 is given without its conserved first and last residue.

j_call v_call cdr3_aa
TRBJ2-3 TRBV9 ASSVGAGDTDTQY
TRBJ1-5 TRBV7-9 ASSLAGTDLLGGNQPQH
TRBJ1-1 TRBV27 AKNGFQGVDTEAF
TRBJ2-7 TRBV5-1 ASSSGGGPYEQY
TRBJ1-3 TRBV27 ASRGQGGNTIY
TRBJ1-1 TRBV27 ASSFTGLGTEAF
TRBJ2-3 TRBV11-2 ASSLDPGQGTDTQY
TRBJ2-7 TRBV6-1 ASSEALPGDAPYEQY
TRBJ1-1 TRBV11-1 ASSLVSATEAF
TRBJ2-3 TRBV25-1 ASSDLTSGGGTQY
TRBJ2-7 TRBV28 ASRMFTGAQYEQY
TRBJ1-2 TRBV9 ASSGLVGRGYT
TRBJ2-1 TRBV7-2 ASSKLRTGALDNEQF
TRBJ1-5 TRBV5-1 ASSQGQGNQPQH
TRBJ2-5 TRBV30 AWNYGGWEETQY
TRBJ2-1 TRBV11-2 ASSLGLMQYEQF
TRBJ1-1 TRBV29-1 SVSGGDTEAF
TRBJ2-1 TRBV4-1 ASSQDIPGREF
TRBJ2-1 TRBV14 ASSYSRDEQF
TRBJ2-1 TRBV7-3 ASDLLAEGYNEQF
TRBJ2-7 TRBV19 ASSIGQGRSYEQY
TRBJ1-1 TRBV9 ASSAGQTNTEAF